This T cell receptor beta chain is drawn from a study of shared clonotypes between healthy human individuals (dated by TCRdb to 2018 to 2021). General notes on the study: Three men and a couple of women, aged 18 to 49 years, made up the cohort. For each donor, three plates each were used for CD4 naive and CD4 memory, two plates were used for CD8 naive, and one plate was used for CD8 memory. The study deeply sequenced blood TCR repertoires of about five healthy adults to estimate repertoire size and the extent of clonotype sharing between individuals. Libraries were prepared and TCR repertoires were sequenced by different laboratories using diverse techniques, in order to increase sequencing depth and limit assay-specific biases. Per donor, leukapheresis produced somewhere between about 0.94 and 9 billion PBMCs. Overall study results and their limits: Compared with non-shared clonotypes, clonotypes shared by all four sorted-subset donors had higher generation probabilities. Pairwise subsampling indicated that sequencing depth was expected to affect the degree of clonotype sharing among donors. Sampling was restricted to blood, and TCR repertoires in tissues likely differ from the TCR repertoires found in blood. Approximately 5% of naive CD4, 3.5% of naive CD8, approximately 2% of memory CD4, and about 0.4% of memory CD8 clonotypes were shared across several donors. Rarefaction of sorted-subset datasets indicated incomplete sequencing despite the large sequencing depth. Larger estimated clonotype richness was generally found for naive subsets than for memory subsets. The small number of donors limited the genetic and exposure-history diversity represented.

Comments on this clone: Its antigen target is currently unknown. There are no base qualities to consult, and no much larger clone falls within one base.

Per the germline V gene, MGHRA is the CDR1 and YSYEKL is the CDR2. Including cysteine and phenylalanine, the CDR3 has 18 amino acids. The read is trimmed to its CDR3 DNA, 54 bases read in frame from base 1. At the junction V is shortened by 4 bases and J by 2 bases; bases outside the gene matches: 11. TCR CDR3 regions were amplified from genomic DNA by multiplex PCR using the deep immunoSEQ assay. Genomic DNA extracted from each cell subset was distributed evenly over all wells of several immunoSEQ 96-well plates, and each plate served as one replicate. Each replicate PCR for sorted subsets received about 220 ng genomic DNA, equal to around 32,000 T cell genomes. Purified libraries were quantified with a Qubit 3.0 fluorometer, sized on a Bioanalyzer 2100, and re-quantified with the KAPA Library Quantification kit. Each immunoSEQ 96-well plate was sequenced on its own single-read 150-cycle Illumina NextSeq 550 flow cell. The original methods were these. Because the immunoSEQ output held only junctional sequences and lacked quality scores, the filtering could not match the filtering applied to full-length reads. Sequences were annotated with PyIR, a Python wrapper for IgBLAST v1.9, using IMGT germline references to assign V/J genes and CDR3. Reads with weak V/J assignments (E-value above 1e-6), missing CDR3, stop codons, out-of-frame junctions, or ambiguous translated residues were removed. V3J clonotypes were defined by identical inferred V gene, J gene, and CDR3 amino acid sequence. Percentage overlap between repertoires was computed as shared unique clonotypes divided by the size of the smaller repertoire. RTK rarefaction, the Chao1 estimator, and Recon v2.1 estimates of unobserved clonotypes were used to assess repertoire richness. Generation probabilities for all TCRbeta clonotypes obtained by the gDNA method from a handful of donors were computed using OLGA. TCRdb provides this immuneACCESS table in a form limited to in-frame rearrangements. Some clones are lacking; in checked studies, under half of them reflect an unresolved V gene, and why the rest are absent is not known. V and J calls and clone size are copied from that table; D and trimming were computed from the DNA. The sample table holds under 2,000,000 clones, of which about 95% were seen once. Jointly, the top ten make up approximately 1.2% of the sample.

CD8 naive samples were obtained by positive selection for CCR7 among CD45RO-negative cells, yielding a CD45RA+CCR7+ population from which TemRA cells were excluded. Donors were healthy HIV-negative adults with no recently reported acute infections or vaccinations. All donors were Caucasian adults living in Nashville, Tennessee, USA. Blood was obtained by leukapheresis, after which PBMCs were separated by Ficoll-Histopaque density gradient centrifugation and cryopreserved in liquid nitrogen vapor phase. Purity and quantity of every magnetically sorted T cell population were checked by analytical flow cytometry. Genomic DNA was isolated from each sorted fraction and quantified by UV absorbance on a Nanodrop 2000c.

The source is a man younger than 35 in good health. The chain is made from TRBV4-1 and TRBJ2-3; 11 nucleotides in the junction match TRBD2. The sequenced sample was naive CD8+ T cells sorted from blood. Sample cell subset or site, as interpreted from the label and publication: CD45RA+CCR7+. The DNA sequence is TGCGCCAGCAGCCTTACGAACCCGGGACTAGCGGTCACAGATACGCAGTATTTT. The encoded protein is CASSLTNPGLAVTDTQYF.